This TCR beta chain was identified during a study of a mutant IDH1 vaccine in newly diagnosed glioma. The germline CDR1 and CDR2 sequences are LGHNA and YSLEER. The V end was cut by 2 bases, the J end by 8 bases, with 12 bases between. The CDR3 is made up of 14 amino acids. As to time point: week 47, end of study. In every dose of vaccine, 300 ug of mutant IDH1 20-mer peptide was given alongside topical imiquimod. This clone was detected only once. Its antigen is unknown. The method was immunoSEQ multiplex PCR; TCRdb's version includes in-frame clones alone and lacks a portion of them. The table shows tens of thousands of clones, with approximately 79% occurring only once.

The chain couples TRBV4-3 to TRBJ1-4, with D perhaps matching TRBD1 (6 bases). The clonotype was recovered from a man younger than 30 with glioma. Some clones in this sample may be carry-over from other donors' samples. The source was PBMCs, collected from a glioma patient whose treatment included an IDH1 peptide vaccine. The CDR3 sequence is CASSQRGGWEKLFF. The DNA for the CDR3 is TGCGCCAGCAGCCAACGAGGGGGATGGGAAAAACTGTTTTTT.